A single sample is the source of the 5 T cell receptor beta chains below, sequenced in a study of cytomegalovirus exposure and HLA in healthy donors. A multiplex PCR was run with 60 Vbeta primers and 13 Jbeta primers. TCRdb's table, derived via immunoSEQ multiplex PCR, lists solely in-frame clones and lacks some. The sample has about 130,000 clones, 80% seen once. Sample: PBMCs. The receptors here all came from a man aged 30 to 45 in good health and CMV-seronegative.

The chain couples TRBV4-3 to TRBJ1-1; D is unresolved. Trimming stripped 0 bases from V and 7 bases from J, with 9 bases between. CDR3 size: 13 residues. CDR1 and CDR2 from the germline V gene are LGHNA and YSLEER. CDR3 in amino acids: CASSQEEGGEAFF. As DNA, the CDR3 is TGCGCCAGCAGCCAAGAAGAGGGCGGTGAAGCTTTCTTT.

The chain carries TRBV4-3 and TRBJ1-4; possible D gene TRBD1, 6 bases. Trimming removed 1 base at V and 5 bases at J, with 14 bases between. Germline lookup yields CDR1 LGHNA and CDR2 YSLEER. This CDR3 is built from 16 residues. The CDR3 sequence is CASSQARGWSNEKLFF. The CDR3 DNA sequence: TGCGCCAGCAGCCAAGCAAGGGGGTGGTCAAATGAAAAACTGTTTTTT.

This chain uses TRBV5-8 with TRBJ1-1; 7 bases agree with TRBD1. This CDR3 is 12 amino acids long. V lost 6 bases, J lost 4 bases, and 3 bases stayed unmatched. CDR1 is SGHTS, CDR2 YDEGEE, per germline. CDR3 protein: CASTGGSTEAFF. CDR3 DNA: TGTGCCAGCACAGGGGGGAGCACTGAAGCTTTCTTT.

A few counts support this clone. The genes are TRBV9 and TRBJ1-2; D is undetermined. CDR1 SGDLS and CDR2 YYNGEE come from the germline V gene. V was clipped by 7 bases and J by 0 bases, with 7 bases between them. The CDR3 is made up of 12 amino acids. CDR3 loop: CASHKANYGYTF. The CDR3 bases are TGTGCCAGCCACAAAGCTAACTATGGCTACACCTTC.

The chain uses TRBV6-5 and TRBJ1-6; tentative D call: TRBD1 (5 bases). Germline CDR1 MNHEY, CDR2 SVGAGI. Deletions cut 7 bases from V and 10 bases from J, with 20 bases between. This CDR3 contains 15 residues. In DNA, the CDR3 is TGTGCCAGCAACTCAGGAGGGGTAGGGAAATCACCCCTCCACTTT. It yields the protein CASNSGGVGKSPLHF.